This T cell receptor beta chain was sequenced during a study of siplizumab effects on memory and regulatory T cells. Overall study: Paired mixed lymphocyte reactions used siplizumab at roughly 1 ug/mL or no drug.

The study's findings and limits: The naive T cell population seemed more diverse than memory cells and seemed a major contributor to the alloresponse.

For this clone: Its antigen remains unidentified.

In the mixed lymphocyte reaction, cells were cocultured for 6 to 7 days at 37°C. The ends lost 3 bases at V and 3 bases at J; junction bases unmatched: 5. The CDR3 sequence is 14 residues long. Germline assignment: CDR1 MGHRA and CDR2 YSYEKL. Every sample had some 100,000 of its TCR templates assayed. Libraries were prepared by immunoSEQ multiplex PCR; TCRdb keeps only in-frame clonotypes and omits some of them. The sample lists 6,000 to 8,500 clones, 35% to 45% occurring once. This clonotype originated in a human donor in good health; the cells came from an allogeneic mixed lymphocyte reaction. Sequences were obtained from CFSE-low (dividing) CD8+ T cells sorted from an allogeneic mixed lymphocyte reaction. J is TRBJ2-7 and V is TRBV4-1; 7 bases map to TRBD2. The CDR3 here is CASSHSERDYEQYF. The DNA of the CDR3 is TGCGCCAGCAGCCATAGCGAGCGGGACTACGAGCAGTACTTC.